A selection of T cell receptor beta chains follows, all from one sample in a study of shared clonotypes between healthy human individuals. TCRdb's copy holds only in-frame clones and misses some; the assay was immunoSEQ multiplex PCR. The sample yields hundreds of thousands of clones, about 91% seen once. Sequencing used naive CD8+ T cells sorted from blood. The receptors were gathered from a man aged 25-45 years in good health. Each CDR3 is given with its conserved first and last residue. Each record gives: clone size, J gene, D gene, V gene, CDR3 DNA, CDR3 protein. D genes are given only for firm matches. Size is omitted from some rows. Given values are once, few, many or a class for expanded clones.

abundance: -
j_gene: TRBJ2-7
d_gene: -
v_gene: TRBV5-1
CDR3nt: TGCGCCAGCAGCTTGTTGATGGGATACGAGCAGTACTTC
CDR3aa: CASSLLMGYEQYF

abundance: -
j_gene: TRBJ1-5
d_gene: TRBD1
v_gene: TRBV19
CDR3nt: TGTGCCAGTAGTATCGGACAGGGGGCGTCTACCCCCCAGCATTTT
CDR3aa: CASSIGQGASTPQHF

abundance: -
j_gene: TRBJ2-7
d_gene: -
v_gene: TRBV9
CDR3nt: TGTGCCAGCAGCGTAGGGGGGAACGGGGACGAGCAGTACTTC
CDR3aa: CASSVGGNGDEQYF

abundance: -
j_gene: TRBJ1-1
d_gene: -
v_gene: TRBV6-4
CDR3nt: TGTGCCAGCAGTGACTATAGGGGGGGGTATTTCTTT
CDR3aa: CASSDYRGGYFF

abundance: -
j_gene: TRBJ2-5
d_gene: -
v_gene: TRBV7-9
CDR3nt: TGTGCCAGCAGCTTAACGGCAGAGGGGAAAGAGACCCAGTACTTC
CDR3aa: CASSLTAEGKETQYF

abundance: -
j_gene: TRBJ2-7
d_gene: -
v_gene: TRBV27
CDR3nt: TGTGCCAGCAGTCCCATGGCAGGGGCCGGATACGAGCAGTACTTC
CDR3aa: CASSPMAGAGYEQYF

abundance: -
j_gene: TRBJ1-5
d_gene: -
v_gene: TRBV5-8
CDR3nt: TGTGCCAGCAGCTCCCGGGGGGAGGACAATCAGCCCCAGCATTTT
CDR3aa: CASSSRGEDNQPQHF

abundance: once
j_gene: TRBJ2-5
d_gene: TRBD1
v_gene: TRBV28
CDR3nt: TGTGCCAGCAGTTCAGGGACAGGGGCCAGGACCCAGTACTTC
CDR3aa: CASSSGTGARTQYF

abundance: -
j_gene: TRBJ1-4
d_gene: -
v_gene: TRBV29-1
CDR3nt: TGCAGCCTGAAAGGACGGAAAAATGAAAAACTGTTTTTT
CDR3aa: CSLKGRKNEKLFF

abundance: -
j_gene: TRBJ2-5
d_gene: -
v_gene: TRBV4-1
CDR3nt: TGCGCCAGCAGCCAAGTTCTGTCAGGGCAAGAGACCCAGTACTTC
CDR3aa: CASSQVLSGQETQYF

abundance: -
j_gene: TRBJ2-7
d_gene: -
v_gene: TRBV9
CDR3nt: TGTGCCAGCAGCGTCTGGGGTCGGGGCTACGACGAGCAGTACTTC
CDR3aa: CASSVWGRGYDEQYF

abundance: -
j_gene: TRBJ1-1
d_gene: TRBD1
v_gene: TRBV7-9
CDR3nt: TGTGCCAGCAGCTTAGGGGCAGGGGGGAAAAACACTGAAGCTTTCTTT
CDR3aa: CASSLGAGGKNTEAFF

abundance: -
j_gene: TRBJ2-5
d_gene: -
v_gene: TRBV27
CDR3nt: TGTGCCAGCAGCAAACGGTATGGGGACCAAGAGACCCAGTACTTC
CDR3aa: CASSKRYGDQETQYF

abundance: -
j_gene: TRBJ2-7
d_gene: -
v_gene: TRBV5-5
CDR3nt: TGTGCCAGCAGCTTGGGTGCAGGGCTCTACGAGCAGTACTTC
CDR3aa: CASSLGAGLYEQYF

abundance: -
j_gene: TRBJ2-1
d_gene: -
v_gene: TRBV10-3
CDR3nt: TGTGCCATCAGCCTTGAAAATGAGCAGTTCTTC
CDR3aa: CAISLENEQFF

abundance: once
j_gene: TRBJ2-6
d_gene: -
v_gene: TRBV18
CDR3nt: TGTGCCAGCTCACCACCCGACTCTGGGGCCAACGTCCTGACTTTC
CDR3aa: CASSPPDSGANVLTF